The present entry profiles one TCR beta chain with its context. Its specificity is unknown. The data belong to a study of cytomegalovirus exposure and HLA in healthy donors. Study results and caveats: In a later analysis, donors in an Asian-associated ancestry cluster reportedly had fewer N-insertions in productive TCRs than the cohort mean.

The PCR used 60 Vbeta and 13 Jbeta primers. Profiling relied on immunoSEQ multiplex PCR, and the TCRdb table lists in-frame clones only, not all of them. Of 95,000 to 150,000 clones in the sample, around 80% are singletons; the top ten hold over 0.2%. The trim removed 2 bases at V and 5 bases at J, leaving 3 bases unmatched. This CDR3 has 14 residues. Germline-derived CDR1 and CDR2 are GTSNPN and SVGIG (reference sequence). The chain recombines TRBV30 with TRBJ2-1; TRBD1 matches 10 bases. Sequenced sample: PBMCs. The TCR originated in a man in his forties or fifties in good health and CMV-seronegative. The CDR3 coding sequence is TGTGCCTGGAGTCCGGGGACAGGGGACAATGAGCAGTTCTTC. Translated, it gives CAWSPGTGDNEQFF.